The TCR beta chain described here comes from a study of shared clonotypes between healthy human individuals. CD45RO-negative cells were positively selected for CCR7, leaving out terminally differentiated effector memory CD45RA+ cells. None of the donors, who were healthy HIV-negative adults, had recently had acute infections or vaccinations. TCRdb's copy holds only in-frame clones and misses some; the assay was immunoSEQ multiplex PCR. The sample carries about 700,000 clones, under 95% recorded once. Whole-study findings and limits: Shared clonotypes across all four donors exceeded non-shared ones in generation probability. Few donors limited the genetic and exposure-history diversity represented.

J was trimmed by 4 bases and V by 5 bases; bases with no gene match: 11. Germline lookup yields CDR1 LGHNA and CDR2 YSLEER. The CDR3 totals 17 residues. On this clone: The antigen is undetermined.

The chain is built from TRBV4-3 and TRBJ2-1; 10 nucleotides match TRBD2. The clonotype originates from a man aged 25 to 40 in good health. Specimen: naive CD8+ T cells sorted from blood. DNA for the CDR3: TGCGCCAGCAGCGAGACGAGGACTAGCGGTACTTACAATGAGCAGTTCTTC. Its protein product is CASSETRTSGTYNEQFF.